This T cell receptor (beta chain) was captured in a study of metastatic and nonmetastatic thyroid tumors. Turning to the study itself: The study looked at repertoires side by side in blood and in tumor or nodule tissue from malignant and benign thyroid patients. Notes on the study in general: Reports indicated that malignant thyroid tumors showed significantly higher TCR beta diversity than benign nodules did, in blood and tumor.

Original processing notes: In papillary thyroid cancer, a distant-metastasis classifier was built using CDR3 differences across clinicopathological groups. Using MiXCR, TCRdb re-called clones from the PCR reads. The V and J calls were determined by TCRdb, not by the authors. Here the sample spans 15,000 to 20,000 clones, about a quarter being singletons. This clone was counted a single time. Its antigen is not identified. This CDR3 spans 17 amino acids. V was cut by 0 bases and J by 4 bases, with 21 bases left in between. Germline V gene data show CDR1 as DFQATT and CDR2 as SNEGSKA (reference sequence). No patient had received any treatment before thyroid surgery.

The specimen was tumor tissue. The TCR was taken from a female donor with papillary thyroid cancer or a benign thyroid nodule (not recorded which). Some clones in this sample may be carry-over from other donors' samples. V usage is TRBV20-1 and J usage is TRBJ1-1, with D possibly TRBD1 on 5 matching bases. CDR3 sequence reads: CSARDGRGWGYLTEAFF. The CDR3 DNA follows: TGCAGTGCTAGAGATGGGAGGGGCTGGGGATATCTCACTGAAGCTTTCTTT.